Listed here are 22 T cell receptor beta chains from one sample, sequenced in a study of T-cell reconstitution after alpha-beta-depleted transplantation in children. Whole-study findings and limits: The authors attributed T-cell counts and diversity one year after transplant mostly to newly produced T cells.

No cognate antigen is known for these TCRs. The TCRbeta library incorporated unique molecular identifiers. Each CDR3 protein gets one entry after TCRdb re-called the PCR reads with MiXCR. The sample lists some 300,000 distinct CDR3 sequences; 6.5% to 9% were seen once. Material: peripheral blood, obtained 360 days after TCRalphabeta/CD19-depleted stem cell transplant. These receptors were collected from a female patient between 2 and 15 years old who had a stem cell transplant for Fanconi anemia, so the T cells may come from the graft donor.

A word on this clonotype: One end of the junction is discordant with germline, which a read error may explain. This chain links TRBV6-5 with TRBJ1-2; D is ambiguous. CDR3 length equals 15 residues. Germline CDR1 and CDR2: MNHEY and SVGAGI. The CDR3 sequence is CASSYTEGSLLGCTF. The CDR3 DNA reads TGTGCCAGCAGTTACACAGAGGGCTCTTTACTAGGCTGCACCTTC.

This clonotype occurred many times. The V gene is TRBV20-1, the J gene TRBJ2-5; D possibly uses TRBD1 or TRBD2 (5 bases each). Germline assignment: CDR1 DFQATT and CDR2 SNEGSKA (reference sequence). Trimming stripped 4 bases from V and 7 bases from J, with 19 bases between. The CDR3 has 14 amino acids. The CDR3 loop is CSAIKSGTFGTQYF. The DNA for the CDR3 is TGCAGTGCTATAAAGTCCGGGACCTTTGGGACCCAGTACTTC.

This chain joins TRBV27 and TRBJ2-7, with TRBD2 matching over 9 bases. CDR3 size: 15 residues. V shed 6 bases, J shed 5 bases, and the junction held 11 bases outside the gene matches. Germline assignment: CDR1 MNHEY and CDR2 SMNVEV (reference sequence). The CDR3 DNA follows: TGTGCCAGCAGGGTAATGGCGGGAGGGGTCCACGAGCAGTACTTC. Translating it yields CASRVMAGGVHEQYF.

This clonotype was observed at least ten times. The DNA for the CDR3 is TGTGCCAGCAGTGCACTAGCGGGGTCGAACACCGGGGAGCTGTTTTTT. Amino acid sequence: CASSALAGSNTGELFF. The V call is TRBV12-3 or TRBV12-4, the J call TRBJ2-2; 10 bases line up with TRBD2. This CDR3 contains 16 residues. The V and J ends lost 5 bases and 0 bases, in that order; junction bases with no gene match: 3.

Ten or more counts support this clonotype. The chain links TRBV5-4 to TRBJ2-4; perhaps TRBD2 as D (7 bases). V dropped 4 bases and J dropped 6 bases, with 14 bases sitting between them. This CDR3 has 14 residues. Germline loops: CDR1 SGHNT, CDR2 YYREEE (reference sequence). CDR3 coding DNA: TGTGCCAGCAGCGCCGGGGGGCCTATAAACATTCAGTACTTC. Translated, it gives CASSAGGPINIQYF.

This CDR3 reads CASSLNSGVSGANVLTF. Written as DNA, the CDR3 is TGTGCCAGCAGTTTAAACAGTGGGGTCTCTGGGGCCAACGTCCTGACTTTC. This rearrangement joins TRBV28 to TRBJ2-6; D is undetermined. V was clipped by 2 bases and J by 0 bases, with 11 bases between them. The CDR3 contains 17 residues. The germline V gene encodes CDR1 MDHEN and CDR2 SYDVKM.

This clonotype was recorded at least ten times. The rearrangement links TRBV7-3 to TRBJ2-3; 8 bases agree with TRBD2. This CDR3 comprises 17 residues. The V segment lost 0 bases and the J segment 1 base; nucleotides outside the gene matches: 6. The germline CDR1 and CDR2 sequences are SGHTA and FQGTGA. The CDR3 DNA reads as TGTGCCAGCAGCTTAACGTTAGCGGGGATTGGCACAGATACGCAGTATTTT. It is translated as CASSLTLAGIGTDTQYF.

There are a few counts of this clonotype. CDR3 nucleotides: TGTGCCAGCACAATCGGGAACTATGGCTACACCTTC. Protein product: CASTIGNYGYTF. The genes are TRBV28 and TRBJ1-2; D is unresolved. The CDR3 runs to 12 residues. Germline lookup yields CDR1 MDHEN and CDR2 SYDVKM. Trimming removed 7 bases from V and 2 bases from J, with 8 bases in between.

The CDR3 DNA is TGTGCCAGCACCCGAGGACCCGAACAGAGAGGCATTCAGTACTTC. It yields the protein CASTRGPEQRGIQYF. The genes are TRBV7-9 and TRBJ2-4, with no clear D. This CDR3 has 15 amino acids. Germline-derived CDR1 and CDR2 are SEHNR and FQNEAQ (reference sequence). V was cut by 7 bases and J by 9 bases, with 22 bases left in between.

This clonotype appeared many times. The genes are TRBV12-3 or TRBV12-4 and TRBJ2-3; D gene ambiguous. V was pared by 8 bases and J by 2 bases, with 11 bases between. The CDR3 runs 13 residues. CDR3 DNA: TGTGCCAGCGTCGCCCAATCCACAGATACGCAGTATTTT. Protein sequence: CASVAQSTDTQYF.

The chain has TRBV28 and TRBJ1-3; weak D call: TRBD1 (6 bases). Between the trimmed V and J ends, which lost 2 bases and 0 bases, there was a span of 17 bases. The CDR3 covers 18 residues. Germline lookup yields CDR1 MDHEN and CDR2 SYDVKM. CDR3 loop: CASSLPNFTGRSGNTIYF. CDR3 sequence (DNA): TGTGCCAGCAGTTTACCCAACTTTACAGGGCGCTCTGGAAACACCATATATTTT.

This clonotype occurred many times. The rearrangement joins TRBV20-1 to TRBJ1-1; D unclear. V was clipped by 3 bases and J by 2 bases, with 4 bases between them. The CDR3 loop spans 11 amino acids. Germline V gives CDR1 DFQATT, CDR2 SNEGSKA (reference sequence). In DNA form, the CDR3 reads TGCAGTGCTAGTTTTAACACTGAAGCTTTCTTT. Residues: CSASFNTEAFF.

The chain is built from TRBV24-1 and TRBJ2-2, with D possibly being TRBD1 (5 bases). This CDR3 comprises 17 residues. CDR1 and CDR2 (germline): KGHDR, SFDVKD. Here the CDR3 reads CGASDWTAGPPPGELFF. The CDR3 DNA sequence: TGTGGGGCCAGTGATTGGACGGCAGGGCCTCCTCCCGGGGAGCTGTTTTTT.

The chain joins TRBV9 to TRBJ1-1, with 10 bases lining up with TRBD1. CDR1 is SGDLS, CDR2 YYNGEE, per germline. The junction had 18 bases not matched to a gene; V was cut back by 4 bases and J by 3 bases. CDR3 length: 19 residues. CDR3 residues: CASSPRGGGQGMDDTEAFF. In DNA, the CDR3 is TGTGCCAGCAGCCCGAGGGGAGGGGGACAGGGGATGGACGACACTGAAGCTTTCTTT.

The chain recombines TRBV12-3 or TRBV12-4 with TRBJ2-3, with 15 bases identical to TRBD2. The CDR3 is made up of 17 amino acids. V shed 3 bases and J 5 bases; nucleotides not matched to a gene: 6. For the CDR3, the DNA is TGTGCCAGCAGTTTTTCCCGGACTAGCGGGGGGGGAGATACGCAGTATTTT. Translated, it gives CASSFSRTSGGGDTQYF.

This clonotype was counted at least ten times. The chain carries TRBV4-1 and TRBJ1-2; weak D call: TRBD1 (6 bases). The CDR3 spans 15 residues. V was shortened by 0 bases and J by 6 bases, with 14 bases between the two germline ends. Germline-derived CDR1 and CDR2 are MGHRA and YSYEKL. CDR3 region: CASSQDPAGEDGYTF. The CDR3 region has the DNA TGCGCCAGCAGCCAAGATCCCGCAGGGGAGGATGGCTACACCTTC.

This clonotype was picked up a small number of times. The CDR3: CATKVPGSNEQYF. In DNA form, the CDR3 reads TGTGCCACCAAGGTACCGGGGAGTAACGAGCAGTACTTC. The chain carries TRBV15 and TRBJ2-7, with D possibly being TRBD2 (5 bases). Germline V gene sequence: CDR1 LNHNV, CDR2 YYDKDF (reference sequence). Trimming stripped 7 bases from V and 5 bases from J, with 15 bases between. This CDR3 has 13 residues.

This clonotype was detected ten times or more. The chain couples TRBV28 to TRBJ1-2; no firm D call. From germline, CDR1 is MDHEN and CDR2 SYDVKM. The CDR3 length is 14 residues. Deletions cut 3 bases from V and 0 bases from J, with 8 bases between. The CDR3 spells CASSFGRTNYGYTF. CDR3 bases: TGTGCCAGCAGTTTTGGCAGAACTAACTATGGCTACACCTTC.

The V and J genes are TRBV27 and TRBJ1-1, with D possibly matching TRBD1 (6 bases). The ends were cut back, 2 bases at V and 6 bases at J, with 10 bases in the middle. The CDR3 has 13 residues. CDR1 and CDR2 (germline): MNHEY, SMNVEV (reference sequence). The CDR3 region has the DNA TGTGCCAGCAGTTTAATGGGGGCCCCTGAAGCTTTCTTT. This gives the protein CASSLMGAPEAFF.

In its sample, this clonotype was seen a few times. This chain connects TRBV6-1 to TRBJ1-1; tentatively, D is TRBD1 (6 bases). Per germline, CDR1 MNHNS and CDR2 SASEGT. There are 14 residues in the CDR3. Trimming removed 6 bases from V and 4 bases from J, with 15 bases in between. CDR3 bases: TGTGCCAGCAGCCCACAGGGTTTATCCACTGAAGCTTTCTTT. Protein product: CASSPQGLSTEAFF.

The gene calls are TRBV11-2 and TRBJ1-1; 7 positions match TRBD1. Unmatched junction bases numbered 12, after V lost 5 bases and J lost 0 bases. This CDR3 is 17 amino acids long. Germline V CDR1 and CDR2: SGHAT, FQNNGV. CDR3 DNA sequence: TGTGCCAGCAGCCAGGACAGGCCCCGAGTCCTGAACACTGAAGCTTTCTTT. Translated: CASSQDRPRVLNTEAFF.

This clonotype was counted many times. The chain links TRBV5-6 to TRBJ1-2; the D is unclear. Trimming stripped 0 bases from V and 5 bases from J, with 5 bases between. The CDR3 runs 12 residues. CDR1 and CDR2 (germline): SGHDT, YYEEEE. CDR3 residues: CASSLANYGYTF. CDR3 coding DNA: TGTGCCAGCAGCTTGGCCAATTATGGCTACACCTTC.